This is a list of T cell receptor beta chains from one sample in a study of blood T cell repertoires in COVID-19. TCRdb's table, derived via immunoSEQ multiplex PCR, lists solely in-frame clones and lacks some. This sample yields 100,000 or so clones, of which about 80% are seen a single time; around a third belongs to the top ten. Sequencing used peripheral blood. The receptors come from a man in his sixties or seventies with active or convalescent COVID-19. The CDR3 runs from the conserved cysteine through the conserved F or W. Clone size is shown for a subset of rows, as once, few, many or a class of expanded clone.

>13|TRBV5-1|-
CASRQAQNQPQHF
>13|TRBV6-5|-
CASTRTGVETQYF
>12|TRBV4-2|-
CASSQDGYGYTF
>15|TRBV7-9|-
CASSLAQGYYNEQFF
>14|TRBV28|-
CASSFDRTNQPQHF
>16|TRBV7-2|once
CASSPTTGLTGNTIYF
>18|TRBV2|few
CASSGLPGADSYNSPLHF
>16|TRBV19|-
CASSGTGGASLYGYTF
>12|TRBV7-2|-
CASSHGGTEAFF
>15|TRBV15|once
CATSSRLGGGKAQYF
>14|TRBV2|-
CASSQDREWSLAFF
>13|TRBV24-1|-
CATGGVGTGELFF
>13|TRBV11-2|-
CASRSTGYYEQYF
>14|TRBV15|-
CATSTRTESYGYTF
>13|TRBV2|-
CASLYRENTEAFF
>14|TRBV2|-
CASSEGTRSYEQYF